What follows are 11 T cell receptor beta chains derived from one specimen sequenced in a study of T cells after yellow fever vaccination. From the 5' RACE reads, TCRdb called clonotypes with MiXCR, one entry per CDR3 protein. The sample has a few hundred thousand distinct CDR3 sequences, approximately 6.7% seen once. Sample: CD4+ T cells sorted from PBMCs, taken on the day of the yellow fever booster vaccination. Every receptor here comes from a man in his thirties or forties who received the YFV17D yellow fever vaccine.

The chain carries TRBV7-9 and TRBJ2-7; 11 nucleotides line up with TRBD2. CDR3 length: 15 residues. CDR1 is SEHNR, CDR2 FQNEAQ, per germline (reference sequence). Losses at the gene ends were 2 bases for V and 3 bases for J; bases not matched to a gene: 3. CDR3 bases: TGTGCCAGCAGCTTATCGGGACTAGCGGTCTACGAGCAGTACTTC. Its protein is CASSLSGLAVYEQYF.

This clonotype was counted at least ten times. The chain employs TRBV20-1 and TRBJ1-5; D not resolved. Trimming left V 1 base short and J 7 bases short, with 8 bases between. There are 12 residues in the CDR3. Germline CDR1 reads DFQATT; CDR2 reads SNEGSKA (reference sequence). CDR3 DNA sequence: TGCAGTGCTAGAGTGGGTAGCCAGCCCCAGCATTTT. It encodes CSARVGSQPQHF.

Ten or more counts support this clonotype. This chain uses TRBV6-2 or TRBV6-3 with TRBJ1-1, with D uncertain. The V gene's germline CDR1 is MNHEY and CDR2 SVGEGT. The CDR3 is 13 amino acids. The V end was cut by 6 bases, the J end by 3 bases, with 11 bases between. The CDR3 DNA reads as TGTGCCAGCAGCGAACCGGGCTACACTGAAGCTTTCTTT. It encodes CASSEPGYTEAFF.

This clonotype was found many times. The chain links TRBV20-1 to TRBJ2-4; 8 nucleotides match TRBD1. CDR1 is DFQATT, CDR2 SNEGSKA, per germline (reference sequence). The CDR3 totals 14 residues. V dropped 6 bases and J dropped 9; count of bases not matched to a gene: 13. The CDR3 bases are TGCAGTGCGGGCACGGACAGGGTAGCTAGCATTCAGTACTTC. This sequence encodes CSAGTDRVASIQYF.

This clonotype was found a few times. The chain uses TRBV20-1 and TRBJ2-3; 7 bases match TRBD2. Losses at the gene ends were 1 base for V and 3 bases for J; bases not matched to a gene: 10. The CDR3 loop spans 16 amino acids. Germline values: CDR1 DFQATT, CDR2 SNEGSKA (reference sequence). For the CDR3, the DNA is TGCAGTGCTAGAGCCTACCTGAGCGGGATAACAGATACGCAGTATTTT. It specifies CSARAYLSGITDTQYF.

This clonotype was counted between two and nine times. The V and J genes are TRBV6-1 and TRBJ2-7; D might be TRBD2 (5 bases). The CDR3 has 15 amino acids. V lost 3 bases, J lost 5 bases, and 17 bases lay in between. Germline assignment: CDR1 MNHNS and CDR2 SASEGT. CDR3 nucleotide sequence: TGTGCCAGCAGTGACCCTCGCGGAGGACCCAACGAGCAGTACTTC. Translation gives CASSDPRGGPNEQYF.

This clonotype was observed a handful of times. The genes are TRBV20-1 and TRBJ1-3, with unresolved D. Trimming shortened V by 1 base and J by 0 bases, and 4 bases separated the two germline ends. Germline V lookup: CDR1 DFQATT, CDR2 SNEGSKA (reference sequence). The CDR3 has 13 residues. CDR3 bases: TGCAGTGCTAGAGGGGGCTCTGGAAACACCATATATTTT. Its translation: CSARGGSGNTIYF.

This chain connects TRBV14 to TRBJ2-5; no clear D. Germline CDR1 and CDR2: SGHDN and FVKESK. The germline V and J ends were trimmed by 4 bases and 5 bases, with 14 bases remaining between them. This CDR3 contains 14 residues. This CDR3 is CASSLSSVVETQYF. The CDR3 DNA follows: TGTGCCAGCAGCCTATCGTCGGTGGTGGAGACCCAGTACTTC.

In this sample, this clonotype turned up many times. The chain is built from TRBV20-1 and TRBJ1-5; no reliable D call. This CDR3 comprises 14 residues. Trimming removed 0 bases from V and 2 bases from J, with 8 bases in between. CDR1 is DFQATT, CDR2 SNEGSKA, per germline (reference sequence). The chain's CDR3 is CSARDPEGNQPQHF. CDR3 sequence (DNA): TGCAGTGCTAGAGATCCGGAGGGCAATCAGCCCCAGCATTTT.

This chain uses TRBV9 with TRBJ1-2; D not resolved. Germline loops: CDR1 SGDLS, CDR2 YYNGEE. Trimming shortened V by 0 bases and J by 0 bases, and 6 bases separated the two germline ends. The length of the CDR3 is 14 residues. CDR3 in amino acids: CASSVGEANYGYTF. Here the CDR3 DNA reads TGTGCCAGCAGCGTAGGGGAAGCTAACTATGGCTACACCTTC.

This chain uses TRBV7-2 with TRBJ2-3; D is unresolved. V gave up 2 bases and J gave up 5 bases, with 14 bases separating them. The CDR3 has 15 residues. Germline V gene sequence: CDR1 SGHTA, CDR2 FQGNSA. CDR3 in DNA: TGTGCCAGCAGCTTATATCTCTCAGATGGAGATACGCAGTATTTT. Its protein product is CASSLYLSDGDTQYF.